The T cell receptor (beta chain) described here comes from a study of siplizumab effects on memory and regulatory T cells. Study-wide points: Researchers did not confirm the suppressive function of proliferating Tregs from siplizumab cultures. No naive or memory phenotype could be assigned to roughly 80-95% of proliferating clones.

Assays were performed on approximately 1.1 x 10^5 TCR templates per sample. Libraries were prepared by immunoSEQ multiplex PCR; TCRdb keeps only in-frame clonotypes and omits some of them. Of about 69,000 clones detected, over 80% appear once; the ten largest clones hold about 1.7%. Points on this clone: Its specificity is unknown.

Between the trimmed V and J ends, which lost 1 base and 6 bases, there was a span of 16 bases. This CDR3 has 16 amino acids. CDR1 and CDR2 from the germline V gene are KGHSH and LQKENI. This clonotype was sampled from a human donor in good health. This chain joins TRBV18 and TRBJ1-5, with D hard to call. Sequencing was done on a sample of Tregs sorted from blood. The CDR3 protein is CASSPLGRSEIQPQHF. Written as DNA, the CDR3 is TGTGCCAGCTCACCACTGGGCAGGAGCGAGATTCAGCCCCAGCATTTT.